These T cell receptor beta chains were read from a single sample in a study of blood T cell repertoires in COVID-19. Sequencing used immunoSEQ multiplex PCR; TCRdb keeps in-frame clones, though not all of them. The sample has around 9,900 clones, roughly 79% seen once. Material for sequencing was peripheral blood. Source of these receptors: a human donor in a cohort sampled during active COVID-19. Each CDR3 is given with its conserved first and last residue. A D gene is named only where the DNA matches it firmly. Some rows mark clone size as missing; the rest say once, few, many or name a class of expanded clone.

J gene	D gene	V gene	clone size	CDR3 protein	CDR3 DNA
TRBJ1-5	-	TRBV4-1	few	CASSTRYRADQPQHF	TGCGCCAGCAGCACAAGGTACAGGGCCGATCAGCCCCAGCATTTT
TRBJ1-2	TRBD1	TRBV12-3/TRBV12-4	-	CASSRDRGIGYTF	TGTGCCAGCAGTCGGGACAGGGGGATCGGCTACACCTTC
TRBJ1-2	-	TRBV5-1	-	CASSSGDQEGGYTF	TGCGCCAGCTCAAGCGGGGACCAGGAAGGTGGCTACACCTTC
TRBJ2-5	-	TRBV28	-	CASSRTTTGETQYF	TGTGCCAGCAGCCGTACTACCACGGGGGAGACCCAGTACTTC
TRBJ2-3	TRBD2	TRBV7-3	-	CASSSLAGGTDTQYF	TGTGCCAGCAGCTCCCTGGCGGGGGGCACAGATACGCAGTATTTT
TRBJ1-1	-	TRBV11-2	-	CASSLVGVEAEAFF	TGTGCCAGCAGCTTAGTCGGGGTTGAGGCTGAAGCTTTCTTT
TRBJ1-5	TRBD1	TRBV28	-	CAIQGSNQPQHF	TGTGCCATACAGGGGAGCAATCAGCCCCAGCATTTT
TRBJ2-1	-	TRBV29-1	few	CSVEAGSYNEQFF	TGCAGCGTTGAGGCAGGGTCTTACAATGAGCAGTTCTTC
TRBJ1-4	TRBD1	TRBV19	-	CASSLSGTGPATNEKLFF	TGTGCCAGTAGTTTGTCCGGGACAGGGCCGGCAACTAATGAAAAACTGTTTTTT
TRBJ2-7	TRBD2	TRBV2	-	CASSARLSGGAKLTYEQYF	TGTGCCAGCAGTGCCCGACTTTCGGGGGGAGCTAAACTCACTTACGAGCAGTACTTC
TRBJ1-5	-	TRBV25-1	-	CASSEFWGRRNQPQHF	TGTGCCAGCAGTGAATTTTGGGGGCGTCGCAATCAGCCCCAGCATTTT
TRBJ1-2	-	TRBV6-6	-	CASSLDSVGYGYTF	TGTGCCAGCAGCCTAGACTCGGTAGGCTATGGCTACACCTTC
TRBJ1-2	TRBD1	TRBV6-5	-	CASGGQGNYGYTF	TGTGCCAGCGGGGGACAGGGGAACTATGGCTACACCTTC
TRBJ2-4	TRBD2	TRBV7-9	-	CASSLGTSGVGNIQYF	TGTGCCAGCAGCTTAGGGACTAGCGGGGTAGGGAACATTCAGTACTTC